This TCR beta chain was captured in a study of follicular helper T cells after annual influenza vaccination. Time point specified: 2015-2016 season, pre-vaccination. The germline V gene encodes CDR1 KGHSH and CDR2 LQKENI. CDR3 size: 13 residues. Trimming pared 2 bases from V and 3 bases from J, leaving 5 bases between. Sequencing used immunoSEQ multiplex PCR; TCRdb keeps in-frame clones, though not all of them. The sample carries about 5,600 clones, roughly 80% recorded once. The rearrangement joins TRBV18 to TRBJ1-5; D is unclear. This clonotype was obtained from an adult who received the influenza vaccine. The sample here was CXCR5- memory CD4+ T cells sorted from blood, taken on the day of influenza vaccination. In DNA form, the CDR3 reads TGTGCCAGCTCACCAGGAGACAATCAGCCCCAGCATTTT. Protein: CASSPGDNQPQHF.